Below are 28 T cell receptor beta chains sequenced from a single sample in a study of control samples from healthy donors and cancer patients. TCRdb's table, derived via immunoSEQ multiplex PCR, lists solely in-frame clones and lacks some. The sample carries approximately 7,000 clones, over 60% recorded once. Source material: formalin-fixed, paraffin-embedded tissue. Receptors originate from a male donor with melanoma.

CDR3 nucleotides: TGTGCCAGCAGCCCCGGGGGGATAAGGACCGGGGAGCTGTTTTTT. Its translation is CASSPGGIRTGELFF. This chain joins TRBV6-2 or TRBV6-3 and TRBJ2-2; 7 bases map to TRBD2. The V gene end was trimmed by 6 bases and the J gene end by 5 bases; junction bases not matched to a gene: 9. The CDR3 totals 15 residues. Germline V gene lookup returns CDR1 MNHEY and CDR2 SVGEGT.

The gene calls are TRBV6-1 and TRBJ1-3; tentative D call: TRBD1 (6 bases). The CDR3 loop spans 13 amino acids. Trimming left V 2 bases short and J 5 bases short, with 7 bases between. CDR1 MNHNS and CDR2 SASEGT come from the germline V gene. CDR3 sequence: CASSEQGRNTIYF. As DNA, the CDR3 is TGTGCCAGCAGTGAACAGGGGAGAAACACCATATATTTT.

The CDR3 sequence is CASSPDGYGYTF. For the CDR3, the DNA is TGTGCCAGCTCACCGGACGGCTATGGCTACACCTTC. The chain joins TRBV18 to TRBJ1-2; D unclear. Trimming left V 3 bases short and J 4 bases short, with 6 bases between. Germline values: CDR1 KGHSH, CDR2 LQKENI. This CDR3 is 12 amino acids long. Variable domain in full (rest from reference TRBV18 and TRBJ1-2): NAGVMQNPRHLVRRRGQEARLRCSPMKGHSHVYWYRQLPEEGLKFMVYLQKENIIDESGMPKERFSAEFPKEGPSILRIQQVVRGDSAAYFCASSPDGYGYTFGSGTRLTVV.

The chain recombines TRBV7-2 with TRBJ2-5; D not certain. This CDR3 region has 14 residues. The germline gives CDR1 SGHTA, CDR2 FQGNSA. Trimming stripped 5 bases from V and 6 bases from J, with 16 bases between. The CDR3 sequence: CASSAETRHKTQYF. As DNA, the CDR3 is TGTGCCAGCAGCGCCGAGACCCGGCATAAGACCCAGTACTTC.

This sequence joins TRBV6-6 and TRBJ1-6, with 7 nucleotides matching TRBD1. Germline V lookup: CDR1 MNHNY, CDR2 SVGAGI (reference sequence). CDR3 length equals 16 residues. Trimming at V came to 1 base and at J to 3 bases, leaving 3 bases not matched to a gene. The CDR3 region has the DNA TGTGCCAGCAGTTACTTTGGACAGGACTATAATTCACCCCTCCACTTT. Translated, it gives CASSYFGQDYNSPLHF.

The chain is built from TRBV5-4 and TRBJ1-2; D call uncertain. The germline V gene encodes CDR1 SGHNT and CDR2 YYREEE (reference sequence). CDR3 size: 14 residues. V was clipped by 0 bases and J by 4 bases, with 10 bases between them. As DNA, the CDR3 is TGTGCCAGCAGCTTGGGCCAGGCCCTCTATGGCTACACCTTC. Translating gives CASSLGQALYGYTF.

The chain recombines TRBV27 with TRBJ1-5; 7 bases fit TRBD1. Germline CDR1 is MNHEY and CDR2 is SMNVEV (reference sequence). V dropped 0 bases and J dropped 4; count of bases not matched to a gene: 3. The CDR3 has 15 amino acids. CDR3 DNA: TGTGCCAGCAGTTTATCGGGGACAGCGAATCAGCCCCAGCATTTT. Protein product: CASSLSGTANQPQHF.

The sample holds one count of this clone. The V call is TRBV6-6, the J call TRBJ1-1; possibly TRBD1 for D (6 bases). The CDR3 has 13 amino acids. V lost 6 bases and J 4 bases, leaving 12 bases between the germline ends. In germline, CDR1 is MNHNY, CDR2 SVGAGI (reference sequence). The CDR3 nucleotides are TGTGCCAGCAGCCTAGGGGGAGGCACTGAAGCTTTCTTT. It translates to CASSLGGGTEAFF.

This chain joins TRBV10-3 and TRBJ2-1, with 7 positions matching TRBD1. Germline lookup yields CDR1 ENHRY and CDR2 SYGVKD. This CDR3 has 15 residues. V lost 3 bases, J lost 4 bases, and 6 bases stayed unmatched. The CDR3 region has the DNA TGTGCCATCAGTGACCCGGACAGGCCATACAATGAGCAGTTCTTC. The encoded protein is CAISDPDRPYNEQFF.

Comments on this clone: The junction and the germline gene differ at one end; a read error may be behind it. This sequence joins TRBV4-1 and TRBJ2-5; D remains unclear. CDR3 length equals 11 residues. The germline V gene encodes CDR1 MGHRA and CDR2 YSYEKL. Written as DNA, the CDR3 is TGCGCCAGCAGCAAAGAAGAGACCCAGTACTTC. Translating it yields CASSKEETQYF.

Turning to this clone: The sample carries other DNA sequences with the same CDR3. V usage is TRBV5-1 and J usage is TRBJ2-7; the match to TRBD2 covers 8 bases. The V gene's germline CDR1 is SGHRS and CDR2 YFSETQ. After removal of 2 bases from V and 0 bases from J, the junction contained 4 bases not matched to a gene. The CDR3 covers 15 residues. The CDR3: CASSLAGDSSYEQYF. DNA for the CDR3: TGCGCCAGCAGCTTAGCGGGGGATTCCTCCTACGAGCAGTACTTC.

The V call is TRBV7-2, the J call TRBJ2-5; D uncertain. This CDR3 comprises 14 residues. Germline loops: CDR1 SGHTA, CDR2 FQGNSA. The V end lost 1 base, the J end lost 1 base, and 7 bases lay between the germline ends. The CDR3 protein is CASSLVVSQETQYF. The CDR3 bases are TGTGCCAGCAGCTTAGTCGTCAGCCAAGAGACCCAGTACTTC. Using reference TRBV7-2 and TRBJ2-5 for the parts outside the CDR3, the full variable domain is GAGVSQSPSNKVTEKGKDVELRCDPISGHTALYWYRQSLGQGLEFLIYFQGNSAPDKSGLPSDRFSAERTGGSVSTLTIQRTQQEDSAVYLCASSLVVSQETQYFGPGTRLLVL.

Turning to this clone: Different DNA sequences within this sample yield the same CDR3. The V gene is TRBV7-2, the J gene TRBJ1-6, with TRBD1 as a possible D gene (5 bases). The CDR3 is 14 amino acids. Germline V gene data show CDR1 as SGHTA and CDR2 as FQGNSA. V was trimmed by 0 bases and J by 9 bases, leaving 9 bases between them. This CDR3 is CASSLARGGSPLHF. CDR3 DNA: TGTGCCAGCAGCTTAGCTAGGGGAGGTTCACCCCTCCACTTT.

The gene calls are TRBV19 and TRBJ1-6; possible D gene TRBD1, 5 bases. Trimming stripped 3 bases from V and 8 bases from J, with 11 bases between. This CDR3 region has 14 residues. Germline V gene data show CDR1 as LNHDA and CDR2 as SQIVND (reference sequence). The CDR3 bases are TGTGCCAGTAGTATGAGTCTGGGGCATTCACCCCTCCACTTT. It specifies CASSMSLGHSPLHF.

This clone has only a few counts. The chain couples TRBV27 to TRBJ1-1, with D possibly matching TRBD1 (5 bases). Germline V CDR1 and CDR2: MNHEY, SMNVEV (reference sequence). The CDR3 loop spans 12 amino acids. Between the trimmed V and J ends, which lost 5 bases and 7 bases, there was a span of 11 bases. The CDR3, as DNA: TGTGCCAGCAGTACCTCAGGGATTGAAGCTTTCTTT. Translation: CASSTSGIEAFF.

The table lists this clone with a few counts. In the same sample, other DNA sequences code for this CDR3. This rearrangement joins TRBV5-1 to TRBJ1-3; no clear D gene. Trimming took 0 bases from V and 0 from J, leaving 10 bases between them. The CDR3 is made up of 16 amino acids. Germline V gene sequence: CDR1 SGHRS, CDR2 YFSETQ. CDR3 loop: CASSLAAGSSGNTIYF. DNA for the CDR3: TGCGCCAGCAGCTTGGCCGCGGGCAGCTCTGGAAACACCATATATTTT. Variable domain in full (rest from reference TRBV5-1 and TRBJ1-3): KAGVTQTPRYLIKTRGQQVTLSCSPISGHRSVSWYQQTPGQGLQFLFEYFSETQRNKGNFPGRFSGRQFSNSRSEMNVSTLELGDSALYLCASSLAAGSSGNTIYFGEGSWLTVV.

The chain recombines TRBV3-1 (or the pseudogene TRBV3-2) with TRBJ2-2; 7 bases are shared with TRBD2. The CDR3 is 15 amino acids. J gave up 6 bases and V 0 bases, and 4 bases lay outside the gene matches. Germline V gene lookup returns CDR1 LGHDT and CDR2 YNNKEL (reference sequence). CDR3 nucleotides: TGTGCCAGCAGCCAAGAGGATACTAGCGCCGGGGAGCTGTTTTTT. Translation gives CASSQEDTSAGELFF.

The chain recombines TRBV10-3 with TRBJ1-5; possible D gene TRBD1, 6 bases. The CDR3 totals 15 residues. CDR1 ENHRY and CDR2 SYGVKD come from the germline V gene. V was pared by 4 bases and J by 7 bases, with 17 bases between. Here the CDR3 reads CAISASGQSRQPQHF. Written as DNA, the CDR3 is TGTGCCATCAGTGCGTCGGGACAAAGCAGACAGCCCCAGCATTTT.

This chain uses TRBV11-3 with TRBJ1-1; TRBD1 might be the D (5 bases). Germline lookup yields CDR1 SGHNT and CDR2 YENEEA. V gave up 5 bases and J gave up 1 base, with 11 bases separating them. This CDR3 region has 14 residues. CDR3 protein: CASSKRGENTEAFF. In nucleotides, the CDR3 is TGTGCCAGCAGCAAGAGGGGAGAGAACACTGAAGCTTTCTTT.

This clone is a singleton in its sample. The J gene is TRBJ2-4, the V gene TRBV7-9; D unresolved. CDR1 and CDR2 (germline): SEHNR, FQNEAQ (reference sequence). V was trimmed by 1 base and J by 5 bases, leaving 9 bases between them. The CDR3 runs to 14 residues. CDR3 in amino acids: CASSLGTIENIQYF. DNA for the CDR3: TGTGCCAGCAGCTTAGGTACTATTGAAAACATTCAGTACTTC.

This clone has more than one count but fewer than ten. The chain is built from TRBV6-5 and TRBJ1-4; D call uncertain. Trimming left V 0 bases short and J 0 bases short, with 5 bases between. This CDR3 is built from 15 residues. The germline V gene has CDR1 MNHEY and CDR2 SVGAGI. The CDR3 is CASSYSLATNEKLFF. In DNA form, the CDR3 reads TGTGCCAGCAGTTACTCGCTAGCAACTAATGAAAAACTGTTTTTT.

The chain employs TRBV19 and TRBJ2-5; the match to TRBD2 covers 10 bases. Germline V gene sequence: CDR1 LNHDA, CDR2 SQIVND (reference sequence). V shed 2 bases, J shed 5 bases, and the junction held 8 bases outside the gene matches. This CDR3 is built from 16 residues. CDR3 nucleotides: TGTGCCAGTAGTATAAATAGCGGGGGGCCCCGGGAGACCCAGTACTTC. This translates into CASSINSGGPRETQYF.

Regarding this clone: A much larger clonotype is one base distant, so this may be a read error. Other DNA sequences within the sample encode an identical CDR3. The chain couples TRBV2 to TRBJ1-5; D ambiguous. V was clipped by 4 bases and J by 6 bases, with 13 bases between them. Germline assignment: CDR1 SNHLY and CDR2 FYNNEI. This CDR3 region has 14 residues. The CDR3 DNA reads TGTGCCAGCAGTGGGCGGGGAGGAATTCAGCCCCAGCATTTT. Protein sequence: CASSGRGGIQPQHF.

The chain is built from TRBV2 and TRBJ2-2; no clear D. V lost 8 bases to trimming and J lost 1 base, with 11 bases between them. Looked up from germline, CDR1 is SNHLY and CDR2 is FYNNEI. The length of the CDR3 is 14 residues. The chain's CDR3 is CASGFGENTGELFF. The CDR3 DNA sequence: TGTGCCAGCGGGTTTGGGGAGAACACCGGGGAGCTGTTTTTT.

The gene calls are TRBV10-1 and TRBJ2-3; D is possibly TRBD1 or TRBD2 (5 bases each). Germline V gene lookup returns CDR1 WNHNN and CDR2 SYGVQD (reference sequence). The CDR3 totals 14 residues. V was trimmed by 4 bases and J by 0 bases, leaving 8 bases between them. CDR3 DNA sequence: TGCGCCAGCAGTGTTGGGGGTAGCACAGATACGCAGTATTTT. Protein sequence: CASSVGGSTDTQYF.

V is TRBV6-1 and J is TRBJ2-6, with 8 bases that match TRBD1. In germline, CDR1 is MNHNS, CDR2 SASEGT. The CDR3 length is 16 residues. The V and J ends lost 4 bases and 0 bases, in that order; junction bases with no gene match: 2. The CDR3 DNA reads as TGTGCCAGCAGTGGGACAGGGTACTCTGGGGCCAACGTCCTGACTTTC. Amino acids: CASSGTGYSGANVLTF.

The V gene is TRBV18, the J gene TRBJ1-6, with TRBD1 matching over 7 bases. CDR3 length: 16 amino acids. Per germline, CDR1 KGHSH and CDR2 LQKENI. Trimming removed 4 bases from V and 2 bases from J; junction bases left unmatched: 5. The chain's CDR3 is CASSLDRVPYNSPLHF. In nucleotides, the CDR3 is TGTGCCAGCTCACTCGACAGGGTACCCTATAATTCACCCCTCCACTTT.

This chain joins TRBV7-9 and TRBJ2-1, with D unclear. This CDR3 is 13 amino acids long. The germline V gene encodes CDR1 SEHNR and CDR2 FQNEAQ (reference sequence). The V and J ends lost 4 bases and 9 bases respectively, with 13 bases between them. The chain's CDR3 is CASSWNGDFEQFF. The CDR3, as DNA: TGTGCCAGCAGCTGGAACGGAGACTTTGAGCAGTTCTTC.